This TCR beta chain is drawn from a study of blood T cell repertoires in COVID-19. TCRdb keeps only in-frame clones here, not all; method: immunoSEQ multiplex PCR. The table lists about 28,000 clones, about 80% of them singletons, with more than 15% in the top ten. J was trimmed by 2 bases and V by 4 bases; bases with no gene match: 6. The CDR3 has 17 residues. Looked up from germline, CDR1 is MNHEY and CDR2 is SMNVEV (reference sequence). The rearrangement uses TRBV27 and TRBJ2-3; 13 nucleotides align to TRBD2. This receptor was obtained from a man between 65 and 79 years old with active COVID-19. Material for sequencing was peripheral blood. CDR3 residues: CASSYRTSGGHTDTQYF. CDR3 sequence (DNA): TGTGCCAGCAGTTACCGGACTAGCGGGGGTCACACAGATACGCAGTATTTT.